The TCR beta chain under discussion was sequenced for a study of CD8 T cells in ankylosing spondylitis. This clonotype was seen only a few times. The length of the CDR3 is 14 residues. The V gene's germline CDR1 is DFQATT and CDR2 SNEGSKA (reference sequence). V was pared by 5 bases and J by 7 bases, with 10 bases of the junction left unmatched. Each CDR3 protein is one row after TCRdb ran MiXCR on the 5' RACE reads. The repertoire holds about 360,000 distinct CDR3 sequences, with about 20% as singletons. This sequence joins TRBV20-1 and TRBJ2-2; 7 bases match TRBD2. Input material: blood, either unsorted or a sorted T cell fraction (not recorded which). The origin of this receptor is a male donor with ankylosing spondylitis or in good health (not recorded which). The DNA for the CDR3 is TGCAGTGCTCCCTGGCCACTAGCGCTCGGGGAGCTGTTTTTT. Translated, it gives CSAPWPLALGELFF.